This entry is about one T cell receptor beta chain. Its antigen is unknown. The data are from a study of T cells in Graves' hyperthyroidism and ophthalmopathy. For the study at large: Upon initial diagnosis and before any treatment, peripheral blood was collected. Study outcomes and limitations: The majority of expanded thyroid clonotypes above 0.001 also appeared in blood. Prediction of ophthalmopathy progression came a median approximately 7 months pre-onset.

Using RNA transcripts as the source, TCR beta CDR3 regions were amplified. The HTBI primer set drove a first-round RT-PCR of the TCR CDR3. Each CDR3 protein gets one entry after TCRdb re-called the multiplex PCR reads with MiXCR. The sample holds 300,000 to 400,000 distinct CDR3 sequences, under 25% seen once. Clinical symptoms, serum thyroxine, TRAb, thyroid ultrasound and orbital computed tomography informed diagnoses. The V and J ends lost 5 bases and 0 bases, in that order; junction bases with no gene match: 9. This CDR3 has 17 amino acids. The germline gives CDR1 SGHRS, CDR2 YFSETQ. The rearrangement joins TRBV5-1 to TRBJ2-3, with 10 positions matching TRBD1. Sequencing was carried out using blood. The TCR comes from a woman aged 45-65 years with Graves' hyperthyroidism. The DNA of the CDR3 is TGCGCCAGCAGGAGGGGGACAGGGGCTTTTAGCACAGATACGCAGTATTTT. Amino acids: CASRRGTGAFSTDTQYF.